These T cell receptor beta chains were read from a single sample in a study of CD8+CD57+ T cells in acquired aplastic anemia. TCRdb re-called the reads with MiXCR, one entry per CDR3 protein. Among about 110,000 distinct CDR3 sequences listed, roughly 50% were seen once. Sample: sorted CD4+, CD8+, or CD8+CD57+ T cells (not recorded which) from PBMCs. These receptors were obtained from a human donor in good health, serving as a control. Both conserved end residues are part of each CDR3. The order of the fields is V gene, J gene, D gene, clone size, CDR3 DNA, CDR3 protein. A D gene is named only where the DNA matches it firmly. Only some rows state a clone size, as once, few, many or a class for expanded clones.

>TRBV11-2|TRBJ2-1|TRBD2|once
TGTGCCAGCAGCTCGGGACTAGTGGGCAATGAGCAGTTCTTC
CASSSGLVGNEQFF
>TRBV4-1|TRBJ2-3|.|many
TGCGCCAGCAGCGGACTGGGAGATACGCAGTATTTT
CASSGLGDTQYF
>TRBV11-1|TRBJ1-2|TRBD1|.
TGTGCCAGCATCCCTTACCCCGGGACAGGGGTCTATGGCTACACCTTC
CASIPYPGTGVYGYTF
>TRBV25-1|TRBJ2-7|TRBD1|.
TGTGCCAGCAGTGAATATCAGGGGGCGAGACGCGAGCAGTACTTC
CASSEYQGARREQYF
>TRBV5-1|TRBJ2-3|TRBD2|few
TGCGCCAGCAGCCGGACTAGCGGGAGGGCAGATACGCAGTATTTT
CASSRTSGRADTQYF
>TRBV3-2|TRBJ2-7|.|many
TGTGCCAGCAGCCATACTAGCGGGGGGGCCTACGAGCAGTACTTC
CASSHTSGGAYEQYF
>TRBV11-3|TRBJ2-1|TRBD2|.
TGTGCCAGCAGCTTAGATGGGTCTAGCGGGGGGGCCTACAATGAGCAGTTCTTC
CASSLDGSSGGAYNEQFF
>TRBV9|TRBJ2-1|TRBD2|.
TGTGCCAGCAGTGTCAGCGGGGGGGCCAATGAGCAGTTCTTC
CASSVSGGANEQFF
>TRBV7-2|TRBJ2-3|.|many
TGTGCCAGCAGCTTAGTGATGGGGGTCGGTACAGATACGCAGTATTTT
CASSLVMGVGTDTQYF
>TRBV6-1|TRBJ1-1|.|.
TGTGCCAGCAGACAGATGAACACTGAAGCTTTCTTT
CASRQMNTEAFF
>TRBV9|TRBJ2-1|.|many
TGTGCCAGCAGCGTAGACGGGGAGAGCGAGCAGTTCTTC
CASSVDGESEQFF
>TRBV6-2/TRBV6-3|TRBJ2-3|.|.
TGTGCCAGCAGTTACTCCTTGGGAGGCAGGGATACGCAGTATTTT
CASSYSLGGRDTQYF
>TRBV29-1|TRBJ1-2|TRBD1|many
TGCAGCGTGGACAGGGGTTCTTTCTATGGCTACACCTTC
CSVDRGSFYGYTF
>TRBV24-1|TRBJ2-7|TRBD2|.
TGTGCCACCAGTGGCCTCCCTCGGACTAGCGGGAAGTACGAGCAGTACTTC
CATSGLPRTSGKYEQYF
>TRBV19|TRBJ1-1|.|once
TGTGCCAGTATCGGCACGGGAAGGCGGAACACTGAAGCTTTCTTT
CASIGTGRRNTEAFF
>TRBV2|TRBJ1-2|.|.
TGTGCCAGCAGTGCAAAGGATGGCTACACCTTC
CASSAKDGYTF
>TRBV25-1|TRBJ1-2|.|.
TGTGCCAGCCAAGGGACTGACTATGGCTACACCTTC
CASQGTDYGYTF
>TRBV10-3|TRBJ2-2|.|few
TGTGCCATCAGTGATGGCAGGGCGAACACCGGGGAGCTGTTTTTT
CAISDGRANTGELFF
>TRBV5-1|TRBJ1-2|.|many
TGCGCCAGCAGCTTACGTCTTAGCAGGCGGACAGATACAGGCTACACCTTC
CASSLRLSRRTDTGYTF
>TRBV10-2|TRBJ1-5|TRBD1|.
TGCGCCAGCAGTGAGGGGGGGACAGTCAATCAGCCCCAGCATTTT
CASSEGGTVNQPQHF
>TRBV10-3|TRBJ2-7|.|few
TGTGCCATCGCAGGACAGTCTACCGCATACGAGCAGTACTTC
CAIAGQSTAYEQYF
>TRBV7-6|TRBJ2-3|.|many
TGTGCCAGCAGCCTGTACACAGATACGCAGTATTTT
CASSLYTDTQYF
>TRBV7-8|TRBJ2-7|TRBD2|many
TGTGCCAGCGGCGCGCAGCGGGGGGCATCCTACGAGCAGTACTTC
CASGAQRGASYEQYF
>TRBV6-5|TRBJ1-1|.|few
TGTGCCAGCAGTTACGGGCAGAGGGGCGCGGATGAAGCTTTCTTT
CASSYGQRGADEAFF
>TRBV5-1|TRBJ2-1|TRBD2|.
TGCGCCAGCAGCTCGCTAGCGGCCTACAATGAGCAGTTCTTC
CASSSLAAYNEQFF
>TRBV12-3/TRBV12-4|TRBJ1-2|.|.
TGTGCCAGCCAACAGGATCTCTATGGCTACACCTTC
CASQQDLYGYTF
>TRBV5-5|TRBJ1-1|.|many
TGTGCCAGCAGCTTGCCGGGGGAGAACACTGAAGCTTTCTTT
CASSLPGENTEAFF
>TRBV24-1|TRBJ1-3|.|few
TGTGCCACCAGTGAGGGCCTCGGAAACACCATATATTTT
CATSEGLGNTIYF
>TRBV30|TRBJ1-2|TRBD1|.
TGTGCCTGGACAGGGGGCGGTGGCTACACCTTC
CAWTGGGGYTF
>TRBV6-2/TRBV6-3|TRBJ1-1|.|many
TGTGCCAGCAGTTACTCACGACAGGTTAGCAACACTGAAGCTTTCTTT
CASSYSRQVSNTEAFF
>TRBV25-1|TRBJ2-7|TRBD1|many
TGTGCCAGCAGAAACAGGGGGCAGTCGTCCCACGAGCAGTACTTC
CASRNRGQSSHEQYF
>TRBV9|TRBJ1-3|.|.
TGTGCCAGCAGCACCTCGACAGGAGGAAACACCATATATTTT
CASSTSTGGNTIYF
>TRBV7-3|TRBJ2-5|.|.
TGTGCCAGCAGCTTAGGAATTGGGACCCAGTACTTC
CASSLGIGTQYF
>TRBV9|TRBJ1-4|.|.
TGTGCCAGCAGCCAAGCAGGGTCGGGAGTAGAAAAACTGTTTTTT
CASSQAGSGVEKLFF
>TRBV4-3|TRBJ1-6|.|many
TGCGCCAGCAGCCAAGACAGGGGAACGAATTCACCCCTCCACTTT
CASSQDRGTNSPLHF
>TRBV20-1|TRBJ2-7|.|many
TGCAGTGCTAGAGGCCCGGGCTACCCCTACGAGCAGTACTTC
CSARGPGYPYEQYF
>TRBV29-1|TRBJ1-4|TRBD1|.
TGCAGCGTTGGCGGGTCGGGGACAGGTGAAAAACTGTTTTTT
CSVGGSGTGEKLFF
>TRBV2|TRBJ1-1|.|many
TGTGCCAGCAGTGACATCCCGGGGATCCCAGCTGAAGCTTTCTTT
CASSDIPGIPAEAFF
>TRBV7-9|TRBJ2-5|.|.
TGTGCCAGCAGCCCGACCCAGTACTTC
CASSPTQYF
>TRBV27|TRBJ1-2|TRBD1|many
TGTGCCAGCAGCATTTCCGGGACAGGGGTGAATGGCTACACCTTC
CASSISGTGVNGYTF
>TRBV20-1|TRBJ1-5|.|.
TGCAGTGCTAGTTTGGTCAGGGAGTGGAGCAATCAGCCCCAGCATTTT
CSASLVREWSNQPQHF